The 27 T cell receptor beta chains in this list originate from one sample, sequenced in a study of post-analysis software for immune sequencing data. Unique molecular identifiers were carried by the TCR beta cDNA libraries. One entry per CDR3 protein results from TCRdb running MiXCR on the PCR reads. The sample includes 450,000 to 700,000 distinct CDR3 sequences, about 44% of them seen just once. Study-level points and caveats: Controls showed lower frequencies than patients for roughly five TRBV segments, and TRBV5-6, TRBV5-1 and TRBV20-1 were among these.

Their recognized antigens are unknown. The specimen was blood. These receptors came from a girl aged 5 to 17 with multiple sclerosis.

The chain combines TRBV12-3 or TRBV12-4 with TRBJ2-1; 12 bases fit TRBD2. J was trimmed by 10 bases and V by 1 base; bases with no gene match: 8. This CDR3 is 16 amino acids long. CDR3 region: CASSLGTSGRRGEQFF. The CDR3 DNA follows: TGTGCCAGCAGTTTAGGAACTAGCGGGAGGAGGGGGGAGCAGTTCTTC.

The chain joins TRBV12-3 or TRBV12-4 to TRBJ2-5; D gene uncertain. The ends were cut back, 6 bases at V and 5 bases at J, with 10 bases in the middle. The CDR3 is 12 residues long. CDR3 residues: CASSSEAETQYF. CDR3 sequence (DNA): TGTGCCAGCAGCTCTGAGGCGGAGACCCAGTACTTC.

This clonotype was counted ten times or more. V and J are TRBV12-3 or TRBV12-4 and TRBJ2-7; tentatively, D is TRBD1 or TRBD2 (6 bases each). Between the trimmed V and J ends, which lost 3 bases and 4 bases, there was a span of 13 bases. This CDR3 has 14 residues. The CDR3 here is CASSLGGRTYEQYF. In DNA form, the CDR3 reads TGTGCCAGCAGTTTGGGGGGCAGAACTTACGAGCAGTACTTC.

This chain joins TRBV6-4 and TRBJ2-3; 11 bases align to TRBD1. This CDR3 has 17 amino acids. Germline loops: CDR1 MRHNA, CDR2 SNTAGT. With V trimmed by 5 bases and J by 5 bases, 12 bases remained unmatched. CDR3 amino acids: CASSHAAGQGEVDTQYF. The CDR3 DNA reads as TGTGCCAGCAGTCATGCCGCGGGACAGGGGGAAGTAGATACGCAGTATTTT.

This chain uses TRBV4-2 with TRBJ2-1; TRBD1 might be the D (6 bases). CDR3 length: 16 residues. CDR1 and CDR2 (germline): LGHNA, YNFKEQ. The V end lost 0 bases, the J end lost 5 bases, and 14 bases lay between the germline ends. The CDR3 bases are TGTGCCAGCAGCCAAGATAAAGGACAGCTGGACAATGAGCAGTTCTTC. Translation gives CASSQDKGQLDNEQFF.

The chain carries TRBV5-5 and TRBJ2-1, with TRBD2 matching 12 bases. The ends lost 4 bases at V and 9 bases at J; junction bases unmatched: 14. CDR3 length: 17 residues. Per germline, CDR1 SGHKS and CDR2 YYEKEE (reference sequence). The CDR3 nucleotides read TGTGCCAGCAGCCCCCGTGTCGCGACTAGCGGGAGTAGTGAGCAGTTCTTC. Its protein product is CASSPRVATSGSSEQFF.

This clonotype was recorded a few times. The gene calls are TRBV6-5 and TRBJ2-3; TRBD2 might be the D (5 bases). CDR1 MNHEY and CDR2 SVGAGI come from the germline V gene. The CDR3 has 17 amino acids. V lost 0 bases and J 2 bases, leaving 15 bases between the germline ends. CDR3 sequence reads: CASSYSMASSSTDTQYF. CDR3 DNA sequence: TGTGCCAGCAGTTACTCGATGGCTAGCAGCTCCACAGATACGCAGTATTTT.

This clonotype was counted a few times. The rearrangement uses TRBV4-2 and TRBJ1-2; D might be TRBD1 (5 bases). The V and J ends lost 5 bases and 3 bases respectively, with 19 bases between them. There are 16 residues in the CDR3. Germline values: CDR1 LGHNA, CDR2 YNFKEQ. The CDR3 DNA follows: TGTGCCAGCAGCTCTGGGGCACACCAGGGCGACTATGGCTACACCTTC. Translated, it gives CASSSGAHQGDYGYTF.

The chain employs TRBV3-1 and TRBJ1-2; 7 nucleotides line up with TRBD1. This CDR3 is 14 amino acids long. Germline CDR1 LGHDT, CDR2 YNNKEL (reference sequence). Trimming removed 1 base from V and 7 bases from J; junction bases left unmatched: 6. As DNA, the CDR3 is TGTGCCAGCAGCCAAGGAGGCCAGGGGGTTGGCTACACCTTC. This gives the protein CASSQGGQGVGYTF.

This clonotype has a count of ten or more. The rearrangement joins TRBV18 to TRBJ1-1; TRBD1 matches 7 bases. The CDR3 has 14 amino acids. Germline CDR1 and CDR2: KGHSH and LQKENI. V lost 8 bases to trimming and J lost 1 base; unmatched junction nucleotides: 7. CDR3 residues: CASSPGTENTEAFF. The CDR3 DNA follows: TGTGCCAGCAGTCCCGGGACAGAGAACACTGAAGCTTTCTTT. Looking up the rest from reference TRBV18 and TRBJ1-1 gives the full variable domain: NAGVMQNPRHLVRRRGQEARLRCSPMKGHSHVYWYRQLPEEGLKFMVYLQKENIIDESGMPKERFSAEFPKEGPSILRIQQVVRGDSAAYFCASSPGTENTEAFFGQGTRLTVV.

This clonotype appeared once. The chain combines TRBV12-3 or TRBV12-4 with TRBJ1-2, with 10 nucleotides matching TRBD1. The CDR3 covers 14 residues. Trimming at V came to 5 bases and at J to 4 bases, leaving 4 bases not matched to a gene. The CDR3: CASSNWTGGYGYTF. CDR3 nucleotides: TGTGCCAGCAGTAACTGGACAGGGGGCTATGGCTACACCTTC.

V usage is TRBV5-6 and J usage is TRBJ2-1; D gene unclear. Germline-derived CDR1 and CDR2 are SGHDT and YYEEEE. The length of the CDR3 is 17 residues. The V and J ends lost 4 bases and 0 bases respectively, with 17 bases between them. CDR3 sequence: CASSPMKVFSSYNEQFF. The CDR3 coding sequence is TGTGCCAGCAGCCCTATGAAGGTCTTCAGCTCCTACAATGAGCAGTTCTTC.

The chain joins TRBV5-1 to TRBJ2-3, with D tentatively TRBD1 (6 bases). Germline V gene data show CDR1 as SGHRS and CDR2 as YFSETQ. This CDR3 is built from 16 residues. V lost 1 base and J 2 bases, leaving 14 bases between the germline ends. CDR3 protein: CASSLIAGVLTDTQYF. In DNA form, the CDR3 reads TGCGCCAGCAGCTTGATCGCAGGGGTACTCACAGATACGCAGTATTTT.

This clonotype was found once. The rearrangement uses TRBV12-3 or TRBV12-4 and TRBJ1-4, with 7 nucleotides matching TRBD1. CDR3 length: 14 amino acids. V shed 3 bases and J 6 bases; nucleotides not matched to a gene: 4. This chain's CDR3 is CASSFEGADEKLFF. As DNA, the CDR3 is TGTGCCAGCAGTTTCGAGGGGGCTGATGAAAAACTGTTTTTT.

This rearrangement joins TRBV5-1 to TRBJ1-1; D is ambiguous. The germline V gene encodes CDR1 SGHRS and CDR2 YFSETQ. Trimming cost V 0 bases and J 5 bases, with 14 bases left between them. CDR3 length: 15 residues. The CDR3: CASSLALDGITEAFF. CDR3 coding DNA: TGCGCCAGCAGCTTGGCCCTGGACGGGATTACTGAAGCTTTCTTT.

The chain uses TRBV9 and TRBJ2-1, with D possibly TRBD2 on 5 matching bases. Germline-derived CDR1 and CDR2 are SGDLS and YYNGEE. This CDR3 is 16 amino acids long. V shed 0 bases and J shed 6 bases, with 16 bases lying between them. CDR3 residues: CASSVGLTRGPNEQFF. Written as DNA, the CDR3 is TGTGCCAGCAGCGTAGGGCTAACCCGCGGGCCCAATGAGCAGTTCTTC.

The chain carries TRBV6-5 and TRBJ2-1, with 10 positions matching TRBD1. The germline V gene encodes CDR1 MNHEY and CDR2 SVGAGI. The CDR3 contains 14 residues. J was trimmed by 6 bases and V by 7 bases; bases with no gene match: 6. The CDR3 sequence: CASKSGTGANEQFF. In nucleotides, the CDR3 is TGTGCCAGCAAAAGTGGGACAGGGGCCAATGAGCAGTTCTTC.

The chain recombines TRBV2 with TRBJ2-7; TRBD2 is a possible D gene (6 bases). The CDR3 extends over 15 amino acids. Germline V lookup: CDR1 SNHLY, CDR2 FYNNEI. V lost 2 bases, J lost 5 bases, and 16 bases lay in between. The CDR3, as DNA: TGTGCCAGCAGTGAATGGGGAGGAGGCCCCGACGAGCAGTACTTC. Amino acid sequence: CASSEWGGGPDEQYF.

This clonotype was counted only a few times. V and J are TRBV12-3 or TRBV12-4 and TRBJ1-1; a possible D gene is TRBD1 (5 bases). Trimming shortened V by 6 bases and J by 4 bases, and 12 bases separated the two germline ends. The CDR3 spans 13 residues. The CDR3 DNA reads as TGTGCCAGCAGCCCTGCGGGGCCCACTGAAGCTTTCTTT. It yields the protein CASSPAGPTEAFF.

This chain uses TRBV5-1 with TRBJ2-5, with 8 bases lining up with TRBD2. Germline assignment: CDR1 SGHRS and CDR2 YFSETQ. The CDR3 runs to 16 residues. J lost 4 bases, V lost 3 bases, and 11 bases had no gene match. The CDR3 DNA is TGCGCCAGCAGCTCCCCAATAGCGGGAAAGCGAGAGACCCAGTACTTC. This translates into CASSSPIAGKRETQYF.

This chain connects TRBV7-9 to TRBJ1-2, with 9 bases matching TRBD1. From germline, CDR1 is SEHNR and CDR2 FQNEAQ (reference sequence). The junction had 16 bases not matched to a gene; V was cut back by 4 bases and J by 4 bases. The CDR3 is 18 amino acids. Here the CDR3 reads CASSSQAGQGKRPYGYTF. CDR3 nucleotides: TGTGCCAGCAGCTCCCAAGCGGGACAGGGAAAAAGACCCTATGGCTACACCTTC.

The rearrangement joins TRBV12-3 or TRBV12-4 to TRBJ1-4; D not resolved. Between the trimmed V and J ends, which lost 6 bases and 11 bases, there was a span of 22 bases. This CDR3 spans 15 amino acids. CDR3 residues: CASRESGGFGEKLFF. The CDR3 nucleotides read TGTGCCAGCAGAGAGTCAGGTGGTTTTGGGGAGAAACTGTTTTTT.

CDR3 in DNA: TGTGCCAGCAGCAGTTACTCAGATCGCGACACAGATACGCAGTATTTT. Its translation is CASSSYSDRDTDTQYF. The J gene is TRBJ2-3, the V gene TRBV7-2; D remains ambiguous. This CDR3 comprises 16 residues. V lost 5 bases and J lost 2, with 17 bases in between. In germline, CDR1 is SGHTA, CDR2 FQGNSA.

This clonotype was recorded a few times. The V call is TRBV24-1, the J call TRBJ2-1; 9 bases are a match to TRBD2. The germline V gene encodes CDR1 KGHDR and CDR2 SFDVKD. The CDR3 runs to 18 residues. With V trimmed by 3 bases and J by 0 bases, 8 bases remained unmatched. CDR3 amino acids: CATSDPAGGPSSYNEQFF. CDR3 bases: TGTGCCACCAGTGATCCAGCGGGAGGCCCCAGCTCCTACAATGAGCAGTTCTTC.

This sequence joins TRBV29-1 and TRBJ2-7; the match to TRBD1 covers 7 bases. This CDR3 region has 12 residues. V gave up 4 bases and J gave up 3 bases; unmatched junction bases: 3. Germline-derived CDR1 and CDR2 are SQVTM and ANQGSEA. The chain's CDR3 is CSVAGQSYEQYF. CDR3 in DNA: TGCAGCGTTGCGGGACAGAGCTACGAGCAGTACTTC.

Worth noting for this clonotype: The junction shows a germline mismatch at one end, possibly a read error. This chain connects TRBV24-1 to TRBJ1-1, with 7 positions matching TRBD1. Germline V gives CDR1 KGHDR, CDR2 SFDVKD. The CDR3 spans 13 residues. CDR3 coding DNA: TGTGCCACCGCGACAGGGCGGGGCACTGAGGCTTTCTTT. This sequence encodes CATATGRGTEAFF.

This clonotype occurred a few times. This chain joins TRBV20-1 and TRBJ2-7; 12 nucleotides agree with TRBD2. V dropped 3 bases and J dropped 6; count of bases not matched to a gene: 6. The V gene's germline CDR1 is DFQATT and CDR2 SNEGSKA (reference sequence). This CDR3 has 14 amino acids. The CDR3 nucleotides are TGCAGTGCTAGGGAGACTAGCGGGAGTCTCGAGCAGTACTTC. Its translation: CSARETSGSLEQYF.